Listed below are T cell receptor beta chains from one sample, sequenced in a study of blood T cell repertoires in COVID-19. Sequenced by immunoSEQ multiplex PCR; TCRdb stores in-frame clones only, minus some. Of over 65,000 clones in the sample, around 80% were seen once. Material for sequencing was peripheral blood. These receptors all come from a woman in her thirties or forties with active or convalescent COVID-19. Each CDR3 is given with its conserved first and last residue. Fields, in order: J gene, V gene, clone size, D gene, CDR3 protein, CDR3 DNA. A D gene is named only where the DNA matches it firmly. A row's size may be missing; if present it is once, few, many or a size class.

j_call: TRBJ2-1; v_call: TRBV29-1; clone_size: .; d_call: .; cdr3_aa: CSVETGEQFF; cdr3_nt: TGCAGCGTTGAGACGGGAGAGCAGTTCTTC
j_call: TRBJ1-5; v_call: TRBV30; clone_size: .; d_call: TRBD1; cdr3_aa: CAWSLDSTGYNQPQHF; cdr3_nt: TGTGCCTGGAGTCTTGATTCGACAGGGTACAATCAGCCCCAGCATTTT
j_call: TRBJ2-7; v_call: TRBV2; clone_size: .; d_call: .; cdr3_aa: CASSSYEQYF; cdr3_nt: TGTGCCAGCTCTTCCTACGAGCAGTACTTC
j_call: TRBJ1-5; v_call: TRBV4-1; clone_size: .; d_call: .; cdr3_aa: CASSQGPGSYSNQPQHF; cdr3_nt: TGCGCCAGCAGCCAAGGGCCAGGGTCTTATAGCAATCAGCCCCAGCATTTT
j_call: TRBJ1-1; v_call: TRBV11-2; clone_size: .; d_call: .; cdr3_aa: CASSFQAAGTEAFF; cdr3_nt: TGTGCCAGCAGCTTCCAGGCGGCGGGCACTGAAGCTTTCTTT
j_call: TRBJ1-6; v_call: TRBV5-1; clone_size: .; d_call: .; cdr3_aa: CASSLQNLNSPLHF; cdr3_nt: TGCGCCAGCAGCTTGCAGAATCTCAATTCACCCCTCCACTTT
j_call: TRBJ2-3; v_call: TRBV7-2; clone_size: .; d_call: .; cdr3_aa: CASSLAGDRTDTQYF; cdr3_nt: TGTGCCAGCAGCCTCGCCGGAGATAGGACAGATACGCAGTATTTT
j_call: TRBJ2-1; v_call: TRBV13; clone_size: .; d_call: TRBD2; cdr3_aa: CASSEREGQANEQFF; cdr3_nt: TGTGCCAGCAGCGAGCGGGAGGGCCAAGCGAATGAGCAGTTCTTC
j_call: TRBJ2-5; v_call: TRBV21-1; clone_size: few; d_call: .; cdr3_aa: CASSKGRLGTGDQETQYF; cdr3_nt: TGTGCCAGCAGCAAAGGAAGATTAGGGACAGGTGACCAAGAGACCCAGTACTTC
j_call: TRBJ2-7; v_call: TRBV19; clone_size: .; d_call: TRBD1; cdr3_aa: CASSIGRQGTYEQYF; cdr3_nt: TGTGCCAGTAGTATAGGGAGACAGGGGACCTACGAGCAGTACTTC
j_call: TRBJ2-2; v_call: TRBV18; clone_size: .; d_call: TRBD2; cdr3_aa: CASSPSTSGGAGELFF; cdr3_nt: TGTGCCAGCTCACCATCGACTAGCGGGGGTGCCGGGGAGCTGTTTTTT
j_call: TRBJ1-2; v_call: TRBV19; clone_size: .; d_call: TRBD1; cdr3_aa: CASSTGTGVYGYTF; cdr3_nt: TGTGCCAGTAGTACCGGGACAGGAGTCTATGGCTACACCTTC
j_call: TRBJ2-1; v_call: TRBV9; clone_size: .; d_call: TRBD1; cdr3_aa: CASSVSAGGYNEQFF; cdr3_nt: TGTGCCAGCAGCGTTTCGGCAGGGGGTTACAATGAGCAGTTCTTC
j_call: TRBJ1-5; v_call: TRBV5-1; clone_size: .; d_call: .; cdr3_aa: CASSLGVNHQPQHF; cdr3_nt: TGCGCCAGCAGCTTGGGAGTAAATCATCAGCCCCAGCATTTT
j_call: TRBJ2-5; v_call: TRBV7-9; clone_size: once; d_call: TRBD2; cdr3_aa: CASSSGVAGYDETQYF; cdr3_nt: TGTGCCAGCAGCTCCGGAGTAGCGGGGTATGATGAGACCCAGTACTTC
j_call: TRBJ1-2; v_call: TRBV12-3/TRBV12-4; clone_size: .; d_call: .; cdr3_aa: CASGRGGYGYTF; cdr3_nt: TGTGCCAGCGGCCGGGGAGGCTATGGCTACACCTTC
j_call: TRBJ2-3; v_call: TRBV4-3; clone_size: .; d_call: TRBD2; cdr3_aa: CASSQERPGTSGEPSTDTQYF; cdr3_nt: TGCGCCAGCAGCCAAGAAAGACCCGGGACTAGCGGGGAACCTAGCACAGATACGCAGTATTTT
j_call: TRBJ1-6; v_call: TRBV10-2; clone_size: .; d_call: TRBD1; cdr3_aa: CASSERTGMYNSPLHF; cdr3_nt: TGCGCCAGCAGTGAGCGGACAGGGATGTATAATTCACCCCTCCACTTT
j_call: TRBJ2-3; v_call: TRBV24-1; clone_size: .; d_call: TRBD1; cdr3_aa: CATSAPLQGGQGLDTQYF; cdr3_nt: TGTGCCACCAGTGCACCCCTTCAGGGGGGACAGGGGTTAGATACGCAGTATTTT
j_call: TRBJ2-1; v_call: TRBV20-1; clone_size: .; d_call: TRBD2; cdr3_aa: CSASLRSGRYYNEQFF; cdr3_nt: TGCAGTGCTAGTCTCCGTAGCGGGAGGTACTACAATGAGCAGTTCTTC
j_call: TRBJ2-7; v_call: TRBV2; clone_size: .; d_call: TRBD1; cdr3_aa: CASSEVGDRANEQYF; cdr3_nt: TGTGCCAGCAGTGAAGTTGGGGACAGGGCCAACGAGCAGTACTTC
j_call: TRBJ2-7; v_call: TRBV28; clone_size: .; d_call: TRBD1; cdr3_aa: CASRSGTVLNEQYF; cdr3_nt: TGTGCCAGCAGGTCCGGGACAGTTCTCAACGAGCAGTACTTC
j_call: TRBJ1-2; v_call: TRBV4-1; clone_size: few; d_call: .; cdr3_aa: CASSQNRGNGYTF; cdr3_nt: TGCGCCAGCAGCCAGAATCGGGGAAATGGCTACACCTTC
j_call: TRBJ1-1; v_call: TRBV29-1; clone_size: .; d_call: TRBD1; cdr3_aa: CSVRDSEAFF; cdr3_nt: TGCAGCGTGCGGGACAGCGAAGCTTTCTTT
j_call: TRBJ1-2; v_call: TRBV7-8; clone_size: once; d_call: TRBD1; cdr3_aa: CASSTRDRYGYTF; cdr3_nt: TGTGCCAGCAGCACCAGGGACAGATATGGCTACACCTTC
j_call: TRBJ2-4; v_call: TRBV29-1; clone_size: .; d_call: TRBD2; cdr3_aa: CSVEQGAGQNIQYF; cdr3_nt: TGCAGCGTTGAACAGGGAGCGGGACAAAACATTCAGTACTTC
j_call: TRBJ1-5; v_call: TRBV27; clone_size: .; d_call: .; cdr3_aa: CASSLLAGQPQHF; cdr3_nt: TGTGCCAGCAGTTTGTTGGCGGGTCAGCCCCAGCATTTT
j_call: TRBJ2-1; v_call: TRBV19; clone_size: .; d_call: .; cdr3_aa: CASSPTGNEQFF; cdr3_nt: TGTGCCAGTAGCCCTACAGGGAATGAGCAGTTCTTC
j_call: TRBJ1-2; v_call: TRBV2; clone_size: many; d_call: .; cdr3_aa: CASSEFLGGNYGYTF; cdr3_nt: TGTGCCAGCAGTGAATTTCTCGGGGGTAACTATGGCTACACCTTC
j_call: TRBJ1-6; v_call: TRBV7-8; clone_size: .; d_call: .; cdr3_aa: CASSPRVSPLHF; cdr3_nt: TGTGCCAGCAGCCCCAGGGTTTCACCCCTCCACTTT
j_call: TRBJ2-7; v_call: TRBV5-4; clone_size: .; d_call: TRBD2; cdr3_aa: CASSSALAAYEQYF; cdr3_nt: TGTGCCAGCAGCTCCGCACTAGCGGCGTACGAGCAGTACTTC
j_call: TRBJ2-2; v_call: TRBV7-9; clone_size: .; d_call: .; cdr3_aa: CASSLAARGDDTGELFF; cdr3_nt: TGTGCCAGCAGCTTAGCGGCCAGGGGCGATGACACCGGGGAGCTGTTTTTT
j_call: TRBJ1-2; v_call: TRBV10-3; clone_size: .; d_call: TRBD1; cdr3_aa: CAIPPRTGGNYGYTF; cdr3_nt: TGTGCCATCCCCCCAAGGACAGGGGGGAACTATGGCTACACCTTC
j_call: TRBJ2-7; v_call: TRBV7-3; clone_size: .; d_call: TRBD1; cdr3_aa: CASSPTGAPSYEQYF; cdr3_nt: TGTGCCAGCAGCCCCACAGGGGCCCCTTCCTACGAGCAGTACTTC
j_call: TRBJ1-2; v_call: TRBV6-6; clone_size: .; d_call: .; cdr3_aa: CASSYGREYYGYTF; cdr3_nt: TGTGCCAGCAGTTACGGCCGGGAATACTATGGCTACACCTTC
j_call: TRBJ2-1; v_call: TRBV15; clone_size: .; d_call: .; cdr3_aa: CATSREASSGNEQFF; cdr3_nt: TGTGCCACCAGCAGAGAGGCTAGCTCTGGCAATGAGCAGTTCTTC
j_call: TRBJ2-7; v_call: TRBV18; clone_size: few; d_call: TRBD1; cdr3_aa: CASSQGTVAYEQYF; cdr3_nt: TGTGCCAGCTCACAGGGGACAGTCGCCTACGAGCAGTACTTC
j_call: TRBJ2-7; v_call: TRBV18; clone_size: .; d_call: .; cdr3_aa: CASSGQGKVVHEQYF; cdr3_nt: TGTGCCAGCTCGGGGCAGGGAAAGGTTGTCCACGAGCAGTACTTC
j_call: TRBJ2-1; v_call: TRBV6-6; clone_size: once; d_call: TRBD2; cdr3_aa: CASSISGSYNNEQFF; cdr3_nt: TGTGCCAGCAGCATTAGCGGGAGCTACAATAATGAGCAGTTCTTC
j_call: TRBJ1-5; v_call: TRBV7-9; clone_size: .; d_call: .; cdr3_aa: CASSSTGSQPQHF; cdr3_nt: TGTGCCTCGAGTTCGACAGGTAGCCAGCCCCAGCATTTT
j_call: TRBJ2-1; v_call: TRBV2; clone_size: few; d_call: .; cdr3_aa: CASTKTVGRHNEQFF; cdr3_nt: TGTGCCAGCACTAAGACGGTCGGGAGACACAATGAGCAGTTCTTC
j_call: TRBJ1-1; v_call: TRBV27; clone_size: few; d_call: TRBD1; cdr3_aa: CASSFGQGDTEAFF; cdr3_nt: TGTGCCAGCAGTTTTGGGCAGGGGGACACTGAAGCTTTCTTT
j_call: TRBJ1-6; v_call: TRBV30; clone_size: .; d_call: .; cdr3_aa: CAWKADSFSPLHF; cdr3_nt: TGTGCCTGGAAAGCCGACAGTTTTTCACCCCTCCACTTT
j_call: TRBJ1-2; v_call: TRBV4-3; clone_size: .; d_call: .; cdr3_aa: CASSQDVTGYGYTF; cdr3_nt: TGCGCCAGCAGCCAAGATGTGACAGGCTATGGCTACACCTTC
j_call: TRBJ2-2; v_call: TRBV3-1/TRBV3-2; clone_size: .; d_call: TRBD1; cdr3_aa: CASSRTGTGKTGELFF; cdr3_nt: TGTGCCAGCAGTCGCACCGGGACAGGCAAAACCGGGGAGCTGTTTTTT
j_call: TRBJ1-3; v_call: TRBV2; clone_size: once; d_call: TRBD1; cdr3_aa: CASSEAQGVGNTIYF; cdr3_nt: TGTGCCAGCAGTGAAGCGCAGGGGGTTGGAAACACCATATATTTT
j_call: TRBJ2-2; v_call: TRBV18; clone_size: .; d_call: .; cdr3_aa: CASSPRPAVTGELFF; cdr3_nt: TGTGCCAGCTCACCCCGTCCGGCGGTCACCGGGGAGCTGTTTTTT
j_call: TRBJ2-3; v_call: TRBV27; clone_size: .; d_call: .; cdr3_aa: CASSLKGAGTDTQYF; cdr3_nt: TGTGCCAGCAGTTTAAAAGGAGCCGGCACAGATACGCAGTATTTT
j_call: TRBJ2-1; v_call: TRBV11-2; clone_size: .; d_call: TRBD1; cdr3_aa: CASNPGQGYNEQFF; cdr3_nt: TGTGCCAGCAACCCGGGACAGGGGTACAATGAGCAGTTCTTC
j_call: TRBJ1-6; v_call: TRBV10-3; clone_size: .; d_call: .; cdr3_aa: CAISDAGYNSPLHF; cdr3_nt: TGTGCCATCAGTGACGCAGGTTATAATTCACCCCTCCACTTT
j_call: TRBJ1-4; v_call: TRBV7-9; clone_size: few; d_call: TRBD1; cdr3_aa: CASSPWDSEKLFF; cdr3_nt: TGTGCCAGCAGCCCCTGGGACAGTGAAAAACTGTTTTTT